Each of the 4 T cell receptor beta chains below was sequenced from the same sample in a study of CD8+ T cells in alopecia areata. Isolated RNA was reverse transcribed into cDNA used as the sequencing template. Some clones are missing from TCRdb's copy, which holds only in-frame ones; the method was immunoSEQ multiplex PCR. The repertoire holds about 130,000 clones, around 49% seen once, with around a sixth in the top ten. Sequenced here: CD8+ T cells sorted from blood, sampled at week 0. The origin of the receptors is a human donor with alopecia areata.

This rearrangement joins TRBV4-1 to TRBJ1-4, with D perhaps matching TRBD1 (6 bases). The V end lost 4 bases, the J end lost 6 bases, and 12 bases lay between the germline ends. Per the germline V gene, CDR1 is MGHRA and CDR2 is YSYEKL. There are 14 residues in the CDR3. The CDR3 protein is CASSPGVEDEKLFF. CDR3 bases: TGCGCCAGCAGCCCAGGGGTGGAGGATGAAAAACTGTTTTTT.

J is TRBJ2-1 and V is TRBV5-6; D is possibly TRBD1 or TRBD2 (7 bases each). Between the trimmed V and J ends, which lost 4 bases and 8 bases, there was a span of 13 bases. Germline CDR1 and CDR2: SGHDT and YYEEEE. The CDR3 is 13 residues long. The CDR3 loop is CASSRGREYEQFF. The CDR3 nucleotides are TGTGCCAGCAGCAGGGGGCGGGAGTATGAGCAGTTCTTC.

This clone was picked up a small number of times. The genes are TRBV14 and TRBJ2-7, with 7 bases aligning to TRBD1. V lost 4 bases and J lost 4; bases outside the gene matches: 7. Germline values: CDR1 SGHDN, CDR2 FVKESK. This CDR3 has 14 amino acids. The CDR3 reads CASSPGQRRYEQYF. In DNA, the CDR3 is TGTGCCAGCAGCCCGGGACAGAGGAGGTACGAGCAGTACTTC.

The rearrangement links TRBV27 to TRBJ1-1; TRBD1 agrees at 8 bases. V gave up 5 bases and J gave up 4 bases; unmatched junction bases: 6. Germline CDR1 and CDR2: MNHEY and SMNVEV (reference sequence). This CDR3 comprises 14 residues. CDR3 DNA: TGTGCCAGCAGTGCCAGGGGGCGAGGCACTGAAGCTTTCTTT. Translated, it gives CASSARGRGTEAFF.